Below, 7 T cell receptor beta chains from the same sample are listed, as sequenced in a study of breast tumors, draining lymph nodes, adjacent tissues. Breast cancer patients provided tissue from their axillary draining lymph nodes. TCRdb recomputed calls from the multiplex PCR reads with MiXCR, one row per CDR3 protein. The sample consists of about 230,000 distinct CDR3 sequences, approximately 29% of them appearing once. The sequenced material came from axillary lymph node tissue. The source of these receptors is a female donor with breast cancer. Some clones in this sample may be carry-over from other donors' samples.

V usage is TRBV7-9 and J usage is TRBJ1-5; TRBD1 aligns across 7 bases. V lost 2 bases, J lost 4 bases, and 5 bases stayed unmatched. The CDR3 length is 15 residues. Germline V lookup: CDR1 SEHNR, CDR2 FQNEAQ (reference sequence). CDR3 DNA sequence: TGTGCCAGCAGCTTACGGGGGGACAGTAATCAGCCCCAGCATTTT. Amino acids: CASSLRGDSNQPQHF. Based on the CDR3 plus reference TRBV7-9 and TRBJ1-5, the full variable domain is DTGVSQNPRHKITKRGQNVTFRCDPISEHNRLYWYRQTLGQGPEFLTYFQNEAQLEKSRLLSDRFSAERPKGSFSTLEIQRTEQGDSAMYLCASSLRGDSNQPQHFGDGTRLSIL.

This clonotype was observed at least ten times. The chain links TRBV9 to TRBJ2-2; no definite D call. This CDR3 is 13 amino acids long. V lost 3 bases to trimming and J lost 5 bases, with 8 bases between them. CDR1 SGDLS and CDR2 YYNGEE come from the germline V gene. The CDR3: CASSAHFTGELFF. DNA of the CDR3: TGTGCCAGCAGCGCCCACTTTACCGGGGAGCTGTTTTTT.

This clonotype was detected many times. The chain couples TRBV20-1 to TRBJ2-2, with D maybe TRBD1 (5 bases). Germline-derived CDR1 and CDR2 are DFQATT and SNEGSKA (reference sequence). The CDR3 length is 12 residues. V was cut by 6 bases and J by 9 bases, with 14 bases left in between. CDR3 DNA: TGCAGTGCGGGGCTTAACCAACGGGAGCTGTTTTTT. It codes for CSAGLNQRELFF.

This clonotype occurred many times. The rearrangement uses TRBV12-3 or TRBV12-4 and TRBJ2-6; a possible D gene is TRBD1 (5 bases). The CDR3 runs 18 residues. Trimming removed 3 bases at V and 4 bases at J, with 19 bases between. CDR3 residues: CASSFRTQGLRGANVLTF. For the CDR3, the DNA is TGTGCCAGCAGTTTCCGGACGCAGGGCCTTAGAGGGGCCAACGTCCTGACTTTC.

This clonotype was seen only once. This chain uses TRBV29-1 with TRBJ2-3, with D possibly being TRBD1 (5 bases). The J call may be wrong; the DNA end is better matched by TRBJ1-5. The CDR3 totals 12 residues. Germline loops: CDR1 SQVTM, CDR2 ANQGSEA. The CDR3 sequence: CGAQGATDTQHF. Here the CDR3 DNA reads TGCGGCGCCCAGGGAGCCACAGATACGCAGCATTTT.

This clonotype was seen more than once but under ten times. A read error is possible here, since a much larger clone lies one base away. The rearrangement joins TRBV5-5 to TRBJ2-7; D gene ambiguous. The CDR3 consists of 12 residues. V shed 0 bases and J shed 6 bases, with 7 bases lying between them. Germline values: CDR1 SGHKS, CDR2 YYEKEE (reference sequence). The CDR3 bases are TGTGCCAGCAGCTTGGGGGCAGCCGAGCAGTACTTC. It codes for CASSLGAAEQYF. The whole variable domain, remainder taken from reference TRBV5-5 and TRBJ2-7, is DAGVTQSPTHLIKTRGQQVTLRCSPISGHKSVSWYQQVLGQGPQFIFQYYEKEERGRGNFPDRFSARQFPNYSSELNVNALLLGDSALYLCASSLGAAEQYFGPGTRLTVT.

In the case of this clonotype: This could be a read error, since a much larger clone is one nucleotide away. DNA of the CDR3: TGCGCCAGCAGCCCCGGGACAGCGTACCACGAGACCCAGTACTTC. Translated, it gives CASSPGTAYHETQYF. The chain carries TRBV5-1 and TRBJ2-5, with TRBD1 matching over 7 bases. The germline V gene encodes CDR1 SGHRS and CDR2 YFSETQ. The length of the CDR3 is 15 residues.